These 4 T cell receptor beta chains were all obtained from the same sample, sequenced in a study of blood T cell repertoires in COVID-19. Sequencing was performed with immunoSEQ multiplex PCR; in TCRdb, only in-frame clones are kept and a portion is missing. In the table there are tens of thousands of clones, roughly 82% of which are singletons. Input material: peripheral blood. The receptor set was obtained from a man aged 50 to 60 with active or convalescent COVID-19.

The V gene is TRBV2, the J gene TRBJ1-2; 9 bases fit TRBD1. The trim removed 6 bases at V and 0 bases at J, leaving 2 bases unmatched. The CDR3 loop spans 14 amino acids. Germline V CDR1 and CDR2: SNHLY, FYNNEI. The CDR3 is CASRDRGANYGYTF. CDR3 DNA sequence: TGTGCCAGCAGGGACAGGGGCGCTAACTATGGCTACACCTTC.

The chain joins TRBV11-2 to TRBJ2-3; no clear D. V lost 2 bases and J lost 2, with 11 bases in between. The germline V gene has CDR1 SGHAT and CDR2 FQNNGV. The CDR3 has 15 residues. The CDR3 nucleotides are TGTGCCAGCAGCTTAACCGGGTTCCCCACAGATACGCAGTATTTT. Protein: CASSLTGFPTDTQYF.

This clone occurred once. J is TRBJ1-3 and V is TRBV5-1, with TRBD1 identical over 10 bases. Trimming at V came to 4 bases and at J to 0 bases, leaving 4 bases not matched to a gene. The CDR3 has 16 residues. The V gene's germline CDR1 is SGHRS and CDR2 YFSETQ. This chain's CDR3 is CASSIGQGVSGNTIYF. CDR3 DNA: TGCGCCAGCAGCATCGGACAGGGGGTCTCTGGAAACACCATATATTTT.

The chain recombines TRBV24-1 with TRBJ1-4; D unclear. Trimming removed 5 bases from V and 7 bases from J, with 7 bases in between. The length of the CDR3 is 12 residues. Germline assignment: CDR1 KGHDR and CDR2 SFDVKD. In DNA, the CDR3 is TGTGCCACCAGTGCACTTGGTGAAAAACTGTTTTTT. It yields the protein CATSALGEKLFF.